Listed below are T cell receptor beta chains from one sample, sequenced in a study of T cell responses to AZD1222 COVID-19 vaccine. The table came from immunoSEQ multiplex PCR; TCRdb's copy has only in-frame clones and leaves some out. The sample has 150,000 to 200,000 clones, about 90% seen once; the top ten hold about 3%. The sample in question was peripheral blood, obtained on day 0 of MenACWY control vaccination. The receptor set was obtained from an adult in good health. Each CDR3 is given with its conserved first and last residue. The order of the fields is CDR3 DNA, CDR3 protein, V gene, J gene, D gene, clone size. The D gene is left open where the match is weak. Where a row states a size, it is once, few, many or the class of an expanded clone; other rows omit it.

DNA: TGTGCCAGCAGTTTGACAGGGGGAGTAAACTATGGCTACACCTTC; CDR3: CASSLTGGVNYGYTF; V: TRBV6-5; J: TRBJ1-2; D: TRBD1; size: NA
DNA: TGTGCCAGCAGCTTAGCCCGGGCCAATGAGCAGTTCTTC; CDR3: CASSLARANEQFF; V: TRBV7-8; J: TRBJ2-1; D: NA; size: NA
DNA: TGTGCCAGCAGCTTGGTGGGACAGCAGGCTTACGAGCAGTACTTC; CDR3: CASSLVGQQAYEQYF; V: TRBV5-5; J: TRBJ2-7; D: TRBD1; size: NA
DNA: TGTGCCAGCAGTTCAACAGGGGGTAATTCACCCCTCCACTTT; CDR3: CASSSTGGNSPLHF; V: TRBV27; J: TRBJ1-6; D: TRBD1; size: NA
DNA: TGTGCCAGCTCAGTACCCAGGGGGCTGGACACCGGGGAGCTGTTTTTT; CDR3: CASSVPRGLDTGELFF; V: TRBV18; J: TRBJ2-2; D: TRBD1; size: NA
DNA: TGTGCCAGCAGTGAGACGACAGGGACGAATCAGCCCCAGCATTTT; CDR3: CASSETTGTNQPQHF; V: TRBV6-1; J: TRBJ1-5; D: TRBD1; size: NA
DNA: TGTGCCAGCAGTGTCACCTCCGGGACACTTTCCCCTCGGGCTTTCTTT; CDR3: CASSVTSGTLSPRAFF; V: TRBV2; J: TRBJ1-1; D: NA; size: once
DNA: TGTGCCATCAGTGGTGAGACCGCAAACGGGGAGCTGTTTTTT; CDR3: CAISGETANGELFF; V: TRBV10-3; J: TRBJ2-2; D: NA; size: NA
DNA: TGTGCCAGCAACAGGCCCTTAGAGGGAAAACTGTTTTTT; CDR3: CASNRPLEGKLFF; V: TRBV28; J: TRBJ1-4; D: NA; size: once
DNA: TGTGCCAGCAGCCTCGGACAAAGAGATCTCAATGAGCAGTTCTTC; CDR3: CASSLGQRDLNEQFF; V: TRBV28; J: TRBJ2-1; D: NA; size: NA
DNA: TGTGCCAGCAGCTTAGTTATCCGGGATACGCAGTATTTT; CDR3: CASSLVIRDTQYF; V: TRBV11-2; J: TRBJ2-3; D: NA; size: NA
DNA: TGCGCCAGCATGGGACAGACTTATCAAGAGACCCAGTACTTC; CDR3: CASMGQTYQETQYF; V: TRBV5-1; J: TRBJ2-5; D: TRBD1; size: NA
DNA: TGTGCCAGCAGCTTCGGACTAGCGGGGTTCGGCACAGATACGCAGTATTTT; CDR3: CASSFGLAGFGTDTQYF; V: TRBV7-6; J: TRBJ2-3; D: TRBD2; size: NA